These 7 T cell receptor beta chains share one sample of origin, sequenced in a study of a mutant IDH1 vaccine in newly diagnosed glioma (dated by TCRdb to about 2021). The time point label of this sample denotes: baseline, week 1 (first vaccination visit). The sample's treatment or condition, from its label and the paper: pre-vaccination baseline after standard-of-care therapy. Library preparation was by the immunoSEQ multiplex PCR assay. TCRdb retrieved this table from immuneACCESS and kept in-frame rearrangements only. Not all clones are present; in checked studies, unresolved V genes account for under half, and no reason is known for the remainder. This sample lists 45,000 to 70,000 clones; about 91% were detected once. The ten largest clones take up roughly 2.7% of the sample. Sample: PBMCs, taken from a glioma patient treated with radiotherapy, temozolomide or both. These receptors were collected from a man in his fifties or sixties with glioma.

This chain uses TRBV29-1 with TRBJ2-3; 8 bases are a match to TRBD2. J gave up 0 bases and V 4 bases, and 6 bases lay outside the gene matches. There are 15 residues in the CDR3. Germline-derived CDR1 and CDR2 are SQVTM and ANQGSEA. CDR3 amino acids: CSVGGSGASTDTQYF. The CDR3 DNA follows: TGCAGCGTTGGAGGTAGCGGGGCTAGCACAGATACGCAGTATTTT.

This chain uses TRBV19 with TRBJ1-2; 8 nucleotides line up with TRBD1. In germline, CDR1 is LNHDA, CDR2 SQIVND (reference sequence). The CDR3 consists of 15 residues. Trimming cost V 6 bases and J 7 bases; bases outside gene matches: 13. CDR3 bases: TGTGCCAGTAGCCTCCTCAGGGCAGGGGGCCTTGGCTACACCTTC. Encoded protein: CASSLLRAGGLGYTF.

J is TRBJ2-7 and V is TRBV7-9, with 7 bases that match TRBD2. Germline CDR1 SEHNR, CDR2 FQNEAQ (reference sequence). Losses at the gene ends were 5 bases for V and 2 bases for J; bases not matched to a gene: 9. This CDR3 is 15 amino acids long. The CDR3 sequence is CASSPRDYSAYEQYF. CDR3 DNA: TGTGCCAGCAGCCCTCGGGACTACAGCGCCTACGAGCAGTACTTC.

The chain couples TRBV2 to TRBJ2-5; no definite D call. Germline values: CDR1 SNHLY, CDR2 FYNNEI. Trimming pared 6 bases from V and 4 bases from J, leaving 3 bases between. The CDR3 runs to 10 residues. The CDR3 here is CASRGETQYF. CDR3 bases: TGTGCCAGCAGGGGAGAGACCCAGTACTTC.

This chain uses TRBV5-1 with TRBJ2-5, with 14 bases identical to TRBD2. There are 16 residues in the CDR3. Trimming took 7 bases from V and 5 from J; bases not matched to a gene: 10. The germline gives CDR1 SGHRS, CDR2 YFSETQ. The CDR3 DNA reads as TGCGCCAGCCGGACTAGCGGGAGGAGGTTTGGTGAGACCCAGTACTTC. This sequence encodes CASRTSGRRFGETQYF.

The chain carries TRBV5-5 and TRBJ1-5; a possible D gene is TRBD1 (5 bases). Trimming removed 4 bases from V and 2 bases from J, with 13 bases in between. CDR3 length: 15 residues. Germline V gene data show CDR1 as SGHKS and CDR2 as YYEKEE (reference sequence). The CDR3 region has the DNA TGTGCCAGCAGCCCCGGACATACCGGCAATCAGCCCCAGCATTTT. This encodes CASSPGHTGNQPQHF.

This chain connects TRBV5-1 to TRBJ2-7; D ambiguous. V lost 1 base to trimming and J lost 6 bases, with 8 bases between them. The CDR3 loop spans 12 amino acids. Germline CDR1 SGHRS, CDR2 YFSETQ. CDR3 in amino acids: CASSLINSEQYF. Here the CDR3 DNA reads TGCGCCAGCAGCTTGATTAACTCCGAGCAGTACTTC.